This T cell receptor beta chain was sequenced during a study of regulatory dendritic cells for organ transplantation (dated by TCRdb to the late 2010s). Context from the whole study: To make regulatory dendritic cells, monocytes were cultured with vitamin D3 on days 0 and 4, plus IL-10 on day 4. Sorted naive and memory CD4+ and CD8+ T cells had their TCRbeta repertoires sequenced both before and after allostimulation with either regulatory or mature dendritic cells. On day 6, LPS was added to the DC cultures so that the response of the DCs to a potent maturation-inducing agent could be evaluated.

Sorted T cell subsets were CFSE-labeled and co-cultured for 4 to 6 days with allogeneic regulatory or mature dendritic cells at a 1:10 DC:T ratio. FACS was used to sort CD4+ or CD8+ cells into naive T cells (CD45RA+) and memory T cells (CD45RO+). Two healthy control subjects provided the T cells used for TCR sequencing. The Qiagen DNeasy Blood & Tissue Kit was used for extraction of genomic DNA. The CDR3 holds 13 amino acids from the cysteine to the phenylalanine. The sequence is cut down to CDR3 DNA, 39 bases in frame from base 1. Via the germline V gene, CDR1 is SGHTA and CDR2 FQGNSA. V was cut back by 5 bases and J by 2 bases, leaving a gap of 7 bases between them. With respect to this clone: It has no known antigen specificity. One base away there is no much larger clone; base qualities are not given.

Overall results and qualifications from the work: Among the resting subsets, the most alloreactive TCR clonotypes were found in memory CD8+ T cells. Only a couple of subjects were sequenced, and considerable between-individual heterogeneity in the alloreactive memory CD8+ T cell pool was noted by the authors. Naive CD4+ and CD8+ T cells showed highly diverse repertoires, whereas memory cells were less diverse and memory CD8+ cells were the most oligoclonal. Expansion of memory CD8+ clones was induced by allostimulation in both subjects, but more limited expansion appeared to be induced by regulatory dendritic cells than by mature dendritic cells.

The TCRbeta CDR3 regions were amplified in a multiplexed two-step PCR with Vbeta-specific forward primers and Jbeta-specific reverse primers. Through the immunoSEQ service, TCRbeta libraries were sequenced on an Illumina instrument. As for how the authors treated the data: V, D and J genes were assigned using IMGT annotation, and counts were corrected for multiplex PCR bias using synthetic CDR3 analogues. The immunoSEQ Analyzer calculated repertoire clonality as one minus the normalized Shannon entropy. Whether a clone counted as expanded was decided by Fisher's exact test with Benjamini-Hochberg false discovery rate control and a two-tailed cutoff of P<0.01. The source is immuneACCESS, and TCRdb retained only in-frame sequences with V and J called. Part of the clones is not carried over; for the studies checked, unresolved V genes explain less than half of this, and the remainder is unexplained. V, J and clone size are those of that table, while D and trimming were read from the DNA. A total of some 9,300 clones appear in this sample, roughly 65% of them only once. The leading ten clones occupy less than 0.6% of the sample.

This chain joins TRBV7-2 to TRBJ2-1, with the D gene uncertain. Sequenced input: naive CD4+ T cells from blood cultured with dendritic cells. The cell subset or site label corresponds to: CD45RA+ naive T cells. This TCR was recovered from a human donor in good health. The bases are TGTGCCAGCAGCCTTCCCCCCTACAATGAGCAGTTCTTC. Protein translation: CASSLPPYNEQFF.